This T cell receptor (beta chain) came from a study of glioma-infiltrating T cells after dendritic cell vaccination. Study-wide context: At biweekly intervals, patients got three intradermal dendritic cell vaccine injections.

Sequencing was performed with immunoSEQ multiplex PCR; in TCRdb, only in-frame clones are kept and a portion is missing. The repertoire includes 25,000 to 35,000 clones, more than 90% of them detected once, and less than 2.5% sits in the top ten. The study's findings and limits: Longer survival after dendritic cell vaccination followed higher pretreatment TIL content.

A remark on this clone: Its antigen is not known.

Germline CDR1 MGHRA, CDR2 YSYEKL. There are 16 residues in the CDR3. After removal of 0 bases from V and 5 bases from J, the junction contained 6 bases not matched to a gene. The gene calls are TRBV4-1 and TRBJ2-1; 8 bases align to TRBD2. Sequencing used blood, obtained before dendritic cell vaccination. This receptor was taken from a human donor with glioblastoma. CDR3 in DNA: TGCGCCAGCAGCCAAGATGGCGGGGGGCCCGACAATGAGCAGTTCTTC. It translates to CASSQDGGGPDNEQFF.